This T cell receptor beta chain is drawn from a study of cytomegalovirus exposure and HLA in healthy donors. Comments on this clone: The target antigen is unknown.

The protocol was immunoSEQ multiplex PCR, while the TCRdb copy is restricted to in-frame clones and leaves out a portion. Of some 49,000 clones listed, roughly 92% are singletons. Study-wide results and limits: A list of around 150 TCR beta chains associated with cytomegalovirus was given.

The TCR sequence derives from a man aged 18 to 29 in good health and CMV-seronegative. The specimen was PBMCs.

Written as DNA, the CDR3 is TGTGCCAGCAGCCCGCTAGGGACATTCCGTACGCAGTATTTT. Translating it yields CASSPLGTFRTQYF. This chain joins TRBV7-2 and TRBJ2-3, with D maybe TRBD1 (6 bases). Trimming pared 5 bases from V and 8 bases from J, leaving 17 bases between. In germline, CDR1 is SGHTA, CDR2 FQGNSA. There are 14 residues in the CDR3.